These 12 T cell receptor beta chains came from one sample sequenced in a study of T-cell memory formation after mild COVID-19. In TCRdb, the 5' RACE reads were re-called with MiXCR into one record per CDR3 protein. The data show hundreds of thousands of distinct CDR3 sequences, less than 25% seen once. Sequenced sample: PBMCs or a T cell subset sorted from them (not recorded which). These receptors were collected from an adult woman who had mild COVID-19 (a few samples of this study predate the infection). Cell type and time point are not known.

This clonotype was detected only a few times. V gene TRBV14 combines with J gene TRBJ1-2; the match to TRBD1 covers 7 bases. The length of the CDR3 is 12 residues. The germline gives CDR1 SGHDN, CDR2 FVKESK. The ends lost 4 bases at V and 8 bases at J; junction bases unmatched: 4. CDR3 region: CASSRDRRGYTF. The CDR3 bases are TGTGCCAGCAGCCGGGACAGAAGGGGCTACACCTTC.

This sequence joins TRBV12-3 or TRBV12-4 and TRBJ1-1; D is unclear. CDR3 length: 15 residues. V was clipped by 6 bases and J by 10 bases, with 24 bases between them. The CDR3 reads CASSLRSDRPKAAFF. For the CDR3, the DNA is TGTGCCAGCAGCCTAAGGTCCGATCGGCCTAAGGCAGCTTTCTTT.

The chain links TRBV28 to TRBJ2-7; TRBD1 might be the D (6 bases). The CDR3 has 15 residues. The ends were cut back, 0 bases at V and 2 bases at J, with 11 bases in the middle. Germline CDR1 and CDR2: MDHEN and SYDVKM. Written as DNA, the CDR3 is TGTGCCAGCAGTTTATGGGCCCAGGGGCCCTACGAGCAGTACTTC. Encoded protein: CASSLWAQGPYEQYF. Full variable domain (outside the CDR3, taken from reference TRBV28 and TRBJ2-7): DVKVTQSSRYLVKRTGEKVFLECVQDMDHENMFWYRQDPGLGLRLIYFSYDVKMKEKGDIPEGYSVSREKKERFSLILESASTNQTSMYLCASSLWAQGPYEQYFGPGTRLTVT.

This clonotype was found many times. The chain combines TRBV11-2 with TRBJ2-1, with D possibly matching TRBD1 (7 bases). Trimming pared 2 bases from V and 8 bases from J, leaving 16 bases between. Germline V gene lookup returns CDR1 SGHAT and CDR2 FQNNGV. This CDR3 is 15 amino acids long. CDR3 DNA sequence: TGTGCCAGCAGCTTACAGGCAGGGGGGTTCGATGAGCAGTTCTTC. Residues: CASSLQAGGFDEQFF.

The J gene is TRBJ2-5, the V gene TRBV6-6, with D perhaps TRBD1 (6 bases). The germline CDR1 and CDR2 sequences are MNHNY and SVGAGI (reference sequence). The CDR3 runs to 13 residues. V lost 9 bases and J 5 bases, leaving 16 bases between the germline ends. CDR3 loop: CASIYGQGETQYF. The CDR3 bases are TGTGCCAGTATCTACGGGCAGGGGGAGACCCAGTACTTC.

V gene TRBV7-9 combines with J gene TRBJ1-3; maybe TRBD1 (5 bases). The V gene lost 7 bases and the J gene lost 4 bases, with 20 bases spanning the gap. The CDR3 consists of 16 residues. Germline V gene sequence: CDR1 SEHNR, CDR2 FQNEAQ (reference sequence). CDR3 region: CASTGADLRNGNTIYF. For the CDR3, the DNA is TGTGCCAGCACCGGGGCCGACCTTCGAAACGGAAACACCATATATTTT.

The chain links TRBV29-1 to TRBJ1-1, with a weak D call TRBD1 (5 bases). Germline V lookup: CDR1 SQVTM, CDR2 ANQGSEA. Trimming removed 7 bases at V and 4 bases at J, with 13 bases between. The CDR3 is 12 amino acids. Here the CDR3 reads CSAGKGFTEAFF. The CDR3 coding sequence is TGCAGCGCCGGAAAGGGGTTCACTGAAGCTTTCTTT.

This clonotype has only a few counts. This sequence joins TRBV19 and TRBJ2-4; D is unresolved. Trimming shortened V by 8 bases and J by 1 base, and 6 bases separated the two germline ends. From germline, CDR1 is LNHDA and CDR2 SQIVND (reference sequence). This CDR3 is 12 amino acids long. CDR3 sequence reads: CASSVAKNIQYF. The CDR3 nucleotides are TGTGCCAGTTCGGTGGCCAAAAACATTCAGTACTTC.

The rearrangement joins TRBV7-2 to TRBJ2-1; tentatively, D is TRBD2 (6 bases). Germline CDR1 reads SGHTA; CDR2 reads FQGNSA. The CDR3 is 15 residues long. The V end was cut by 5 bases, the J end by 9 bases, with 20 bases between. CDR3 sequence: CASSGPETREGEQFF. CDR3 DNA: TGTGCCAGCAGCGGACCCGAGACTAGAGAGGGTGAGCAGTTCTTC.

The gene calls are TRBV7-3 and TRBJ2-3; 12 nucleotides line up with TRBD2. J was trimmed by 0 bases and V by 5 bases; bases with no gene match: 9. CDR3 length: 18 residues. From germline, CDR1 is SGHTA and CDR2 FQGTGA. CDR3 coding DNA: TGTGCCAGCAGCCCCCGGACTAGCGGGACGTTTAGCACAGATACGCAGTATTTT. Its protein is CASSPRTSGTFSTDTQYF.

This clonotype was seen ten or more times. V usage is TRBV12-3 or TRBV12-4 and J usage is TRBJ2-1, with 11 bases lining up with TRBD2. J lost 2 bases, V lost 10 bases, and 22 bases had no gene match. There are 20 residues in the CDR3. The CDR3 sequence: CATSPGRNSGRAEPYNEQFF. The CDR3 region has the DNA TGTGCCACCTCCCCTGGGAGAAATAGCGGGAGGGCCGAGCCCTACAATGAGCAGTTCTTC.

This clonotype came up a few times. The J gene is TRBJ1-1, the V gene TRBV5-1; the D gene is possibly TRBD1 (6 bases). Germline CDR1 is SGHRS and CDR2 is YFSETQ. This CDR3 spans 17 amino acids. The germline V and J ends were trimmed by 2 bases and 4 bases, with 21 bases remaining between them. The CDR3 region has the DNA TGCGCCAGCAGCTTCGGGGGGCCCGGGGGTGATAGCACTGAAGCTTTCTTT. This translates into CASSFGGPGGDSTEAFF.